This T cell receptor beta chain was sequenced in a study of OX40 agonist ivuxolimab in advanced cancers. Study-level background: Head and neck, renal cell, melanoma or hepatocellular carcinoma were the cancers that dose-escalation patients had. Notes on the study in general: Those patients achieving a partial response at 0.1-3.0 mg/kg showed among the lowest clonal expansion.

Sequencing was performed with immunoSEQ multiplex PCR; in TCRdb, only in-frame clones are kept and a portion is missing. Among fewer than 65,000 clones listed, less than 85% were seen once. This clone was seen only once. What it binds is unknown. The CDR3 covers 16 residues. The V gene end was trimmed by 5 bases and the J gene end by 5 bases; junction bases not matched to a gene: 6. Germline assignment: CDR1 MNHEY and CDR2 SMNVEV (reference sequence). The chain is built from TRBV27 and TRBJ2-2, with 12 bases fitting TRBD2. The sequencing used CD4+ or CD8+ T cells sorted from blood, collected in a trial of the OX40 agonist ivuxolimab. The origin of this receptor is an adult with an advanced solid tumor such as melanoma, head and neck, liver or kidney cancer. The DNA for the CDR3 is TGTGCCAGCAGTCCTCAGACTAGCGGGAGAACCGGGGAGCTGTTTTTT. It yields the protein CASSPQTSGRTGELFF.